These T cell receptor beta chains were read from a single sample in a study of blood T cell repertoires in COVID-19. Here immunoSEQ multiplex PCR was the method, and the copy in TCRdb shows in-frame clones only, minus some. Counted here are 250,000 to 350,000 clones, about 90% occurring once; the ten biggest clones make up about 2%. Sequencing input: peripheral blood. The receptors originated from a man between 18 and 29 years old with active or convalescent COVID-19. CDR3s include the opening cysteine and the closing phenylalanine or tryptophan. The D gene is left open where the match is weak. Rows give clone size only sometimes, using once, few, many, or a class for an expanded clone.

cdr3_nt	cdr3_aa	v_call	d_call	cdr3_length	clone_size	j_call
TGTGCCAGCAGTGACCTAGCGGGAGACCCGCTTAACGAGCAGTACTTC	CASSDLAGDPLNEQYF	TRBV6-1	TRBD2	16	-	TRBJ2-7
TGTGCCAGCAGTTGGACAGGGGCGACTGGAAACACCATATATTTT	CASSWTGATGNTIYF	TRBV27	TRBD1	15	-	TRBJ1-3
TGTGCCAGCACTCTGACAGGGTCCTACGAGCAGTACTTC	CASTLTGSYEQYF	TRBV27	TRBD1	13	-	TRBJ2-7
TGCAGCGTTGTACCCGGGAACACTGAAGCTTTCTTT	CSVVPGNTEAFF	TRBV29-1	-	12	-	TRBJ1-1
TGCGCCAGCAGCTTGGCCGGGGGGCGCGATGGCTACACCTTC	CASSLAGGRDGYTF	TRBV5-1	-	14	-	TRBJ1-2
TGTGCCAGCGGGGGGCAGGGGACTAACATGGGGACCCAGTACTTC	CASGGQGTNMGTQYF	TRBV7-9	-	15	once	TRBJ2-5
TGTGCCAGCAGCCCCGGCGGACAGGGCTACCCCTATTACGAGCAGTACTTC	CASSPGGQGYPYYEQYF	TRBV5-5	TRBD1	17	-	TRBJ2-7
TGTGCCAGCAGTTTAGTCGGGTTGAGCAATCAGCCCCAGCATTTT	CASSLVGLSNQPQHF	TRBV28	-	15	-	TRBJ1-5
TGCGCCAGCAGCCAGATAGGACAGGGGGACTATGGCTACACCTTC	CASSQIGQGDYGYTF	TRBV4-1	TRBD1	15	-	TRBJ1-2
TGTGCCAGTAGCATGATAGCGGGAGTGATCTACAATGAGCAGTTCTTC	CASSMIAGVIYNEQFF	TRBV19	TRBD2	16	once	TRBJ2-1
TGTGCCAGCAGTGCTGACAGGGGATTCTCCGAGCAGTACTTC	CASSADRGFSEQYF	TRBV2	TRBD1	14	once	TRBJ2-7
TGTGCCAGCAGCGTAGAGGTAGCGTATACGCAGTATTTT	CASSVEVAYTQYF	TRBV9	-	13	-	TRBJ2-3
TGCGCCAGCAGCTCACGCCCCGGGGTTAGTGAGACTGAAGCTTTCTTT	CASSSRPGVSETEAFF	TRBV5-1	-	16	once	TRBJ1-1
TGTGCCAGCAGCGCGACTAGGTCAGCAGATACGCAGTATTTT	CASSATRSADTQYF	TRBV9	-	14	-	TRBJ2-3
TGCAGCATCGGACAGGGATACGAGCAGTACTTC	CSIGQGYEQYF	TRBV29-1	TRBD1	11	-	TRBJ2-7
TGCGCCAGCAGCTTGGCCCTCAGGGGCACAGATACGCAGTATTTT	CASSLALRGTDTQYF	TRBV5-1	-	15	-	TRBJ2-3
TGTGCCAGCACCGTCGAACAGGTGAGGTTTAGCTATGAGCAGTTCTTC	CASTVEQVRFSYEQFF	TRBV28	-	16	-	TRBJ2-1
TGTGCCAGCACCTCGGGACAGCTATACGAGCAGTACTTC	CASTSGQLYEQYF	TRBV6-6	TRBD1	13	once	TRBJ2-7
TGTGCCAGCAGCGTAGTCGAGGCAGGGGGATTCTATGGCTACACCTTC	CASSVVEAGGFYGYTF	TRBV9	TRBD1	16	-	TRBJ1-2
TGTGCCAGCACCCAGGGACAGGGTTACTATGGCTACACCTTC	CASTQGQGYYGYTF	TRBV28	TRBD1	14	-	TRBJ1-2
TGTGCCAGCAGCTTGGGTCCGTCTCGCGATTCACCCCTCCACTTT	CASSLGPSRDSPLHF	TRBV5-6	-	15	-	TRBJ1-6
TGTGCCAGCAGTTACGGACAGGGGGCGGGTTCACCCCTCCACTTT	CASSYGQGAGSPLHF	TRBV6-5	TRBD1	15	-	TRBJ1-6
TGTGCCAGCAGATCACCCGGGGGGCCGGAGACCCAGTACTTC	CASRSPGGPETQYF	TRBV28	-	14	-	TRBJ2-5
TGTGCCAGCTCACCCCAGACAGGATCTGGAAACACCATATATTTT	CASSPQTGSGNTIYF	TRBV18	-	15	few	TRBJ1-3
TGTGCCAGCAGGGAATCCGGGACAGGAACCCGGTACGAGCAGTACTTC	CASRESGTGTRYEQYF	TRBV28	TRBD1	16	-	TRBJ2-7
TGTGCCAGCTCACTTGGGCAGGGGGTTGGTGAGCAGTTCTTC	CASSLGQGVGEQFF	TRBV18	TRBD1	14	few	TRBJ2-1
TGTGCCAGCAGTTACTCGGGAGTTACCCCCCGGGATGAGCAGTTCTTC	CASSYSGVTPRDEQFF	TRBV6-5	-	16	-	TRBJ2-1
TGTGCCAGCAGTTTATTACTAGCGGGAGGGAGCTCCTACAATGAGCAGTTCTTC	CASSLLLAGGSSYNEQFF	TRBV28	TRBD2	18	-	TRBJ2-1
TGTGCCAGCAGGAAGTTGGGACAGGTAAACACTGAAGCTTTCTTT	CASRKLGQVNTEAFF	TRBV7-3	TRBD1	15	-	TRBJ1-1